This TCR beta chain stems from a study of T cell repertoires in cytomegalovirus infection. About the research overall: Epitope selection comprised recently identified HLA-C-restricted CMV epitopes and well-studied HLA-B-restricted CMV epitopes. Study-wide points: Individuals carrying CMV plus the relevant HLA were identified by cumulative frequency of public TCR beta families. The ex vivo response was dominated by HLA-C-restricted CMV-specific TCR beta clonotypes.

The ends were cut back, 3 bases at V and 10 bases at J, with 16 bases in the middle. Germline CDR1 is SEHNR and CDR2 is FQNEAQ (reference sequence). This CDR3 is built from 14 residues. Regarding this clonotype: Its antigen remains unidentified.

TCRdb itself ran the reads through MiXCR, one entry per CDR3 protein. The table lists around 570,000 distinct CDR3 sequences, 40% of them singletons. The chain joins TRBV7-9 to TRBJ2-1; D unresolved. This receptor was obtained from a human donor in good health (CMV status not recorded). Some clones in this sample may be carry-over from other donors' samples. The starting material was cultured PBMCs, obtained from culture after CMV antigen stimulation. The CDR3 reads CASSFLSALREQFF. The DNA for the CDR3 is TGTGCCAGCAGCTTCCTTTCGGCGCTTCGCGAGCAGTTCTTC.